The 27 T cell receptor beta chains below were found in one sample sequenced in a study of regulatory T cells in long-lasting Graves disease. Time point reported: persistent/refractory GD, antithyroid drugs over 5 years with positive TRAb. Preparation of the TCR library used RNA extracted from PBMCs. CDR3-region Arm-PCR and iRepertoire HTBI primers produced the TCR beta libraries. TCRdb independently ran MiXCR on the multiplex PCR reads; one entry per CDR3 protein. The repertoire consists of over 350,000 distinct CDR3 sequences, with about a fifth occurring once and the leading ten covering about a fifth. Sample: peripheral blood mononuclear cells (PBMCs), taken when the disease was refractory, from a patient treated with antithyroid drugs. All receptors derive from a female donor with Graves disease.

The CDR3 here is CASSLVREEYGYTF. The DNA for the CDR3 is TGTGCCAGCAGCTTGGTTAGGGAGGAGTATGGCTACACCTTC. The chain is built from TRBV5-4 and TRBJ1-2; D remains unclear. The germline V gene has CDR1 SGHNT and CDR2 YYREEE (reference sequence). This CDR3 has 14 amino acids. Trimming took 0 bases from V and 5 from J, leaving 11 bases between them.

This clonotype appeared a few times. The chain has TRBV20-1 and TRBJ2-7; 11 nucleotides align to TRBD2. The CDR3 extends over 14 amino acids. Germline V gives CDR1 DFQATT, CDR2 SNEGSKA (reference sequence). J gave up 9 bases and V 3 bases, and 10 bases lay outside the gene matches. CDR3 sequence: CSASLLAGEGGQYF. The CDR3 nucleotides read TGCAGTGCTAGTTTACTAGCGGGAGAGGGCGGGCAGTACTTC.

This clonotype was recorded at least ten times. CDR3 sequence (DNA): TGTGCCAGCAGTCCCTCGGGGGCCGCTGGCTACACCTTC. Translating gives CASSPSGAAGYTF. The chain uses TRBV6-1 and TRBJ1-2, with D possibly being TRBD1 (6 bases). Germline CDR1 MNHNS, CDR2 SASEGT. The CDR3 sequence is 13 residues long. V was shortened by 5 bases and J by 7 bases, with 14 bases between the two germline ends.

The chain joins TRBV7-9 to TRBJ1-1, with TRBD1 as a possible D gene (6 bases). V was clipped by 5 bases and J by 11 bases, with 18 bases between them. The CDR3 length is 13 residues. Per the germline V gene, CDR1 is SEHNR and CDR2 is FQNEAQ (reference sequence). The CDR3 DNA is TGTGCCAGCAGCGATCGGACAGTTTTTGGCGCTTTCTTT. Translation: CASSDRTVFGAFF. Looking up the rest from reference TRBV7-9 and TRBJ1-1 gives the full variable domain: DTGVSQNPRHKITKRGQNVTFRCDPISEHNRLYWYRQTLGQGPEFLTYFQNEAQLEKSRLLSDRFSAERPKGSFSTLEIQRTEQGDSAMYLCASSDRTVFGAFFGQGTRLTVV.

For this clonotype: One junction end does not reproduce the germline sequence, and a read error may be involved. V is TRBV5-6 and J is TRBJ2-2; 10 bases agree with TRBD2. The CDR3 totals 16 residues. In germline, CDR1 is SGHDT, CDR2 YYEEEE. The CDR3 sequence: CAGSLGLAEITGELFF. Written as DNA, the CDR3 is TGTGCCGGCAGCCTCGGACTAGCGGAGATCACCGGGGAGCTGTTTTTT.

This clonotype came up many times. V is TRBV28 and J is TRBJ2-5, with D perhaps matching TRBD2 (5 bases). Per the germline V gene, CDR1 is MDHEN and CDR2 is SYDVKM. V shed 5 bases and J shed 1 base, with 11 bases lying between them. The CDR3 is 14 residues long. The CDR3 DNA sequence: TGTGCCAGCAGTATTCCGGGATCCCAAGAGACCCAGTACTTC. Protein sequence: CASSIPGSQETQYF.

This clonotype was counted many times. The chain employs TRBV28 and TRBJ2-7, with D unclear. With 10 bases removed from V and 0 bases from J, the gap between germline ends came to 16 bases. This CDR3 is 14 amino acids long. Germline CDR1 and CDR2: MDHEN and SYDVKM. The CDR3 loop reads CATLNADISYEQYF. In DNA form, the CDR3 reads TGTGCCACCCTTAACGCCGACATCTCCTACGAGCAGTACTTC.

The chain combines TRBV19 with TRBJ2-7, with 9 bases aligning to TRBD1. Per germline, CDR1 LNHDA and CDR2 SQIVND (reference sequence). The CDR3 runs 15 residues. The J segment lost 3 bases and the V segment lost 3 bases, leaving 6 bases of the junction unmatched. Here the CDR3 DNA reads TGTGCCAGTAGTATGCGTGACAGGGGGTTCTACGAGCAGTACTTC. Protein sequence: CASSMRDRGFYEQYF.

This chain uses TRBV20-1 with TRBJ2-3; D unresolved. The germline CDR1 and CDR2 sequences are DFQATT and SNEGSKA (reference sequence). Trimming pared 6 bases from V and 7 bases from J, leaving 8 bases between. CDR3 size: 10 residues. The CDR3 region has the DNA TGCAGTGCCTTTACTCATACGCAGTATTTT. The encoded protein is CSAFTHTQYF.

This clonotype was seen a few times. The chain uses TRBV12-5 and TRBJ2-7; 7 nucleotides match TRBD1. Unmatched junction bases numbered 6, after V lost 4 bases and J lost 6 bases. The germline V gene encodes CDR1 LGHNT and CDR2 FRNRAP. This CDR3 is 13 amino acids long. In nucleotides, the CDR3 is TGTGCTAGTGGTTCTTTCAGGGGGAGCGAGCAGTACTTC. Translation gives CASGSFRGSEQYF.

The sample holds one count of this clonotype. The chain links TRBV28 to TRBJ2-3, with TRBD2 identical over 9 bases. From germline, CDR1 is MDHEN and CDR2 SYDVKM. V trimming: 6 bases; J trimming: 4 bases; junction bases outside the gene matches: 17. The length of the CDR3 is 18 residues. In DNA, the CDR3 is TGTGCCAGCAGCACACGACAGGGCCCCGGACTAGCGTCAGATACGCAGTATTTT. Its translation is CASSTRQGPGLASDTQYF.

J is TRBJ1-2 and V is TRBV15; D uncertain. CDR1 and CDR2 (germline): LNHNV, YYDKDF (reference sequence). Trimming cost V 0 bases and J 4 bases, with 9 bases left between them. This CDR3 has 14 amino acids. CDR3 sequence (DNA): TGTGCCACCAGCAGAGATCGAGATATCTATGGCTACACCTTC. It is translated as CATSRDRDIYGYTF.

This clonotype was observed many times. This rearrangement joins TRBV10-3 to TRBJ2-7; D gene unclear. CDR3 length: 13 residues. The germline CDR1 and CDR2 sequences are ENHRY and SYGVKD. Trimming stripped 0 bases from V and 2 bases from J, with 5 bases between. The CDR3 reads CAISESITYEQYF. The CDR3 DNA is TGTGCCATCAGTGAGTCGATAACCTACGAGCAGTACTTC.

This clonotype was seen a handful of times. V usage is TRBV10-3 and J usage is TRBJ2-6; 10 nucleotides agree with TRBD1. CDR3 size: 18 residues. The trim removed 8 bases at V and 0 bases at J, leaving 10 bases unmatched. Per the germline V gene, CDR1 is ENHRY and CDR2 is SYGVKD. The CDR3: CAIRPLGQGSSGANVLTF. DNA for the CDR3: TGTGCCATCCGCCCCCTGGGACAGGGGAGCTCTGGGGCCAACGTCCTGACTTTC.

The V call is TRBV5-1, the J call TRBJ2-7; 8 nucleotides match TRBD1. CDR1 is SGHRS and CDR2 is YFSETQ in the germline V gene. This CDR3 region has 15 residues. The junction had 4 bases not matched to a gene; V was cut back by 0 bases and J by 2 bases. CDR3 DNA sequence: TGCGCCAGCAGCTTGGACTGGACAGGGACCTACGAGCAGTACTTC. This encodes CASSLDWTGTYEQYF.

V is TRBV4-3 and J is TRBJ2-5; no clear D. The CDR3 contains 13 residues. The V gene lost 0 bases and the J gene lost 5 bases, with 7 bases spanning the gap. In germline, CDR1 is LGHNA, CDR2 YSLEER. CDR3 protein: CASSQDLRETQYF. The DNA for the CDR3 is TGCGCCAGCAGCCAAGATCTGAGGGAGACCCAGTACTTC.

V gene TRBV20-1 combines with J gene TRBJ1-2; D call uncertain. Germline assignment: CDR1 DFQATT and CDR2 SNEGSKA (reference sequence). This CDR3 region has 13 residues. Trimming shortened V by 6 bases and J by 4 bases, and 15 bases separated the two germline ends. The chain's CDR3 is CSAPARSSYGYTF. DNA of the CDR3: TGCAGTGCCCCAGCTAGGAGTAGCTATGGCTACACCTTC.

The CDR3 nucleotides read TGTGCCATCAGTGGTCCCCTCGGGACGCAGGTTTCGAGCTCCTACGAGCAGTACTTC. Protein sequence: CAISGPLGTQVSSSYEQYF. J is TRBJ2-7 and V is TRBV10-3; TRBD1 or TRBD2 may be the D gene (5 bases each). The CDR3 has 19 residues. Trimming took 4 bases from V and 0 from J, leaving 25 bases between them. Germline lookup yields CDR1 ENHRY and CDR2 SYGVKD.

This clonotype occurred a few times. The chain carries TRBV7-8 and TRBJ2-7, with 8 nucleotides matching TRBD2. CDR1 is SGHVS, CDR2 FQNEAQ, per germline. The CDR3 has 16 residues. The V segment lost 0 bases and the J segment 4 bases; nucleotides outside the gene matches: 8. The chain's CDR3 is CASSLAGSGSGYEQYF. CDR3 nucleotide sequence: TGTGCCAGCAGCTTAGCAGGGAGCGGGAGTGGGTACGAGCAGTACTTC.

In this sample, this clonotype turned up a few times. The V gene is TRBV7-2, the J gene TRBJ1-2, with 9 bases identical to TRBD1. Per germline, CDR1 SGHTA and CDR2 FQGNSA. V lost 5 bases and J lost 8; bases outside the gene matches: 6. CDR3 size: 13 residues. The CDR3 sequence is CASSLGTGWGYTF. The CDR3 bases are TGTGCCAGCAGCCTAGGGACAGGGTGGGGCTACACCTTC.

The genes are TRBV10-3 and TRBJ1-1; the D is unclear. CDR3 length equals 12 residues. The germline CDR1 and CDR2 sequences are ENHRY and SYGVKD. The V end lost 11 bases, the J end lost 4 bases, and 14 bases lay between the germline ends. This chain's CDR3 is CAVAEVGTEAFF. CDR3 coding DNA: TGTGCCGTAGCCGAAGTCGGCACTGAAGCTTTCTTT.

This clonotype came up a few times. CDR3 amino acids: CASSLNSSGNTIYF. The CDR3 nucleotides are TGCGCCAGCAGCTTGAACAGCTCTGGAAACACCATATATTTT. This rearrangement joins TRBV5-1 to TRBJ1-3; D is ambiguous. Germline CDR1 and CDR2: SGHRS and YFSETQ. The CDR3 totals 14 residues. V lost 1 base and J lost 0, with 5 bases in between.

This clonotype turned up a few times. This chain links TRBV12-3 or TRBV12-4 with TRBJ2-2; no clear D gene. Trimming removed 6 bases from V and 3 bases from J, with 14 bases in between. This CDR3 has 15 residues. For the CDR3, the DNA is TGTGCCAGCAGCTCGGAATCGTCTTACACCGGGGAGCTGTTTTTT. This gives the protein CASSSESSYTGELFF.

This clonotype was seen just once. The rearrangement joins TRBV19 to TRBJ1-2; D gene unclear. CDR1 and CDR2 from the germline V gene are LNHDA and SQIVND (reference sequence). The CDR3 extends over 14 amino acids. Trimming cost V 5 bases and J 4 bases, with 14 bases left between them. DNA of the CDR3: TGTGCCAGTAGTGACCCCAGCGCATCCTATGGCTACACCTTC. Translating it yields CASSDPSASYGYTF.

This clonotype was counted at least ten times. V usage is TRBV3-1 and J usage is TRBJ1-5; 9 nucleotides agree with TRBD1. Per germline, CDR1 LGHDT and CDR2 YNNKEL (reference sequence). The CDR3 is 15 amino acids. V gave up 6 bases and J gave up 3 bases; unmatched junction bases: 6. The CDR3, as DNA: TGTGCCAGCAGTGGGGGACAGGGTGACAATCAGCCCCAGCATTTT. It specifies CASSGGQGDNQPQHF.

This clonotype was counted ten times or more. The chain links TRBV27 to TRBJ1-2; D gene unclear. The CDR3 length is 13 residues. Germline CDR1 and CDR2: MNHEY and SMNVEV (reference sequence). V gave up 4 bases and J gave up 3 bases, with 9 bases separating them. The CDR3, as DNA: TGTGCCAGCAGTTGGCGAAGGGACTATGGCTACACCTTC. This gives the protein CASSWRRDYGYTF.

The rearrangement uses TRBV18 and TRBJ2-5; the D gene is possibly TRBD1 (6 bases). Germline V gene data show CDR1 as KGHSH and CDR2 as LQKENI. The CDR3 runs 17 residues. V was pared by 6 bases and J by 1 base, with 21 bases between. CDR3 coding DNA: TGTGCCAGCTCCCCAACTCATCGGGACACACCCCAAGAGACCCAGTACTTC. This translates into CASSPTHRDTPQETQYF.